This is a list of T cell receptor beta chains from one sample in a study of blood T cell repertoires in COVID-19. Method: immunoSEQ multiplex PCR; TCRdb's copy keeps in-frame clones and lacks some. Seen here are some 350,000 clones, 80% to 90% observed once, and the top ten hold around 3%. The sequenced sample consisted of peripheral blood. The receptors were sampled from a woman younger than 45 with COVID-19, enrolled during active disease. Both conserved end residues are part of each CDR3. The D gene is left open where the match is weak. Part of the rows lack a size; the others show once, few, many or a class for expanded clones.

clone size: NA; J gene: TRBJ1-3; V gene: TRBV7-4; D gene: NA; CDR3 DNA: TGTGCCAGCAGACGTCCTAGCGACAGAATCCACTGTGGAAACTCTGGAAACACCATATATTTT; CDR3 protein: CASRRPSDRIHCGNSGNTIYF
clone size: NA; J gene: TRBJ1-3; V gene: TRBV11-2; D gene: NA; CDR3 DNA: TGTGCCAGCAGCTTTATGTGGGGGGAGACTGGAAACACCATATATTTT; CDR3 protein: CASSFMWGETGNTIYF
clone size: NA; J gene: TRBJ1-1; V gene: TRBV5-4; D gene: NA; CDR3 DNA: TGTGCCAGCAGCTCTAATACAGGTCTTGGCACTGAAGCTTTCTTT; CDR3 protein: CASSSNTGLGTEAFF
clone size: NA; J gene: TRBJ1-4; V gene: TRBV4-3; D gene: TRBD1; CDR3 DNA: TGCGCCAGCAGCCAATATGTGGGACAGGGAGTTGAAAAACTGTTTTTT; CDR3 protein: CASSQYVGQGVEKLFF
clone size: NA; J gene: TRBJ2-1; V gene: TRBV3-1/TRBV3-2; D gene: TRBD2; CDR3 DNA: TGTGCCAGCAGCCAAGCTGATAGCGGGATATCCTACAATGAGCAGTTCTTC; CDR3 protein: CASSQADSGISYNEQFF
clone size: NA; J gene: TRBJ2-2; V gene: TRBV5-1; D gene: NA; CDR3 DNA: TGCGCCAGCAGTGAACCCACTTCGAACACCGGGGAGCTGTTTTTT; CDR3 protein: CASSEPTSNTGELFF
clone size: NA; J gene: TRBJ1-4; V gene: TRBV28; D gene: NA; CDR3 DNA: TGTGCCAGCAGTTTTAATATCCTGCTCGGGGAAAAACTGTTTTTT; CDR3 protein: CASSFNILLGEKLFF
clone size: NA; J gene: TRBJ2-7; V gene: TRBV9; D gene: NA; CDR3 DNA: TGTGCCAGCGCCACAGGGCGATACGGTTTCAACTACGAGCAGTACTTC; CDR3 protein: CASATGRYGFNYEQYF
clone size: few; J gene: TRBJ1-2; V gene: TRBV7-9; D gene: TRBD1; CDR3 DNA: TGTGCCAGCAGCTCCGGGACAGGGGGCAACTATGGCTACACCTTC; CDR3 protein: CASSSGTGGNYGYTF
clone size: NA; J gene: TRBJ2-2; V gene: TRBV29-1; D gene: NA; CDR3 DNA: TGCAGCGTTGGCCGACTAGGAGAAAACACCGGGGAGCTGTTTTTT; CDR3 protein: CSVGRLGENTGELFF
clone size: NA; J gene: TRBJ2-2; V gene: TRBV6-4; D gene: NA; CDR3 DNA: TGTGCCAGCAGTGAACAGGGCAGGACCGGGGAGCTGTTTTTT; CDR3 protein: CASSEQGRTGELFF
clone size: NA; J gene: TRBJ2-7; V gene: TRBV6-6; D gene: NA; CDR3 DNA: TGTGCCAGCAGTGGGGCGCCGACCTACGAGCAGTACTTC; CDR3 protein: CASSGAPTYEQYF
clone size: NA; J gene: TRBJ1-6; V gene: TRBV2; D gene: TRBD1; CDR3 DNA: TGTGCCAGCGGGGCGGGGACAGCCTTCTCACCCCTCCACTTT; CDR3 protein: CASGAGTAFSPLHF
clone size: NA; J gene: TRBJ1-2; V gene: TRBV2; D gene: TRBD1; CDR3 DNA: TGTGCCAGCAGTACCTCAGACAGGGGAGGTGGCTACACCTTC; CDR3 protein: CASSTSDRGGGYTF
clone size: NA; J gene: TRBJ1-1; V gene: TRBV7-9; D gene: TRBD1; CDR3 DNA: TGTGCCAGCAGCTTTGGACAGGGTCGGACTGAAGCTTTCTTT; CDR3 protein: CASSFGQGRTEAFF
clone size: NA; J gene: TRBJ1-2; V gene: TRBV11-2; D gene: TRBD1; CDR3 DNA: TGTGCCAGCAGCGAACCAGGGGGCTCCACTTACTATGGCTACACCTTC; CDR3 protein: CASSEPGGSTYYGYTF
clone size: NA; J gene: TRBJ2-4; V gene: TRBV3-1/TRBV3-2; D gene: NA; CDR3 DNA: TGTGCCAGCAGCCAGGGTAGGAGGAAACACAATGAAAACATTCAGTACTTC; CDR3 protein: CASSQGRRKHNENIQYF
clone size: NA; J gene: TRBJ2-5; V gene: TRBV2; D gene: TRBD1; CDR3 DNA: TGTGCCAGCAGTGAAAGGGGGACAGGGTCTGGAGAGACCCAGTACTTC; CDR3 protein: CASSERGTGSGETQYF
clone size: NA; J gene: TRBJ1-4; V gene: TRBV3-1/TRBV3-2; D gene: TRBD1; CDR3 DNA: TGTGCCAGCAGCCAAGAACGGGACAGGGGAAAGAATGAAAAACTGTTTTTT; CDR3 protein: CASSQERDRGKNEKLFF
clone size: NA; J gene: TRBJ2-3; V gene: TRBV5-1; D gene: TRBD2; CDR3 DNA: TGCGCCAGCAGTGGACTAGCGGAGGTCACAGATACGCAGTATTTT; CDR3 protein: CASSGLAEVTDTQYF
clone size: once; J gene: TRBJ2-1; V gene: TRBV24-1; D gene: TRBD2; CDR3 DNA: TGTGCCACCAGTGATTGGACTAGCGGGAGGGGCTACAATGAGCAGTTCTTC; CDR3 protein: CATSDWTSGRGYNEQFF
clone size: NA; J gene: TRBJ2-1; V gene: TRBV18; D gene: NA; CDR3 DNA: TGTGCCAGCTCACCAGATAGGAGGGGCCGAACCTCCTACAATGAGCAGTTCTTC; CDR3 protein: CASSPDRRGRTSYNEQFF
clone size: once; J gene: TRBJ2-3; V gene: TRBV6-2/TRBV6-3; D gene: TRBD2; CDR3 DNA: TGTGCCAGCAGCCCCCGGACTAGCGGGGGGGCAGATACGCAGTATTTT; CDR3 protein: CASSPRTSGGADTQYF
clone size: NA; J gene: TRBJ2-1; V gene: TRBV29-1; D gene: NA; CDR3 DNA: TGCAGCCAGCGGTCCTACAATGAGCAGTTCTTC; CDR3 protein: CSQRSYNEQFF
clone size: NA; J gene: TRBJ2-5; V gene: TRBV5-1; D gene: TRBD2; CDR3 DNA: TGCGCCAGCAGCTCGGAGGGGCGGGGGGAGACCCAGTACTTC; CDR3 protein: CASSSEGRGETQYF
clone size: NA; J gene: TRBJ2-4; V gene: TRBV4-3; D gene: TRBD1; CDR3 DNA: TGCGCCAGCAGCCAAGATCCCCAGGGGGCTAGAACCAAAAACATTCAGTACTTC; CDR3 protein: CASSQDPQGARTKNIQYF
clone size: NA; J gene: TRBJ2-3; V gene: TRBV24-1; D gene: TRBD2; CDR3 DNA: TGTGCCACCAGTGATTTGCTCGGGGGGTTCGATACGCAGTATTTT; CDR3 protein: CATSDLLGGFDTQYF
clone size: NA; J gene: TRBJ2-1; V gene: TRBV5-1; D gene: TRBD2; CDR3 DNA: TGCGCCAGCAGCCCCGAGCGGGGTGCCTACAATGAGCAGTTCTTC; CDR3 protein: CASSPERGAYNEQFF
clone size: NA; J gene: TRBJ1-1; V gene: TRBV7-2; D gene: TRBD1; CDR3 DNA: TGTGCCAGCAGCTTATCCGGGACAGGGATCCCTGAAGCTTTCTTT; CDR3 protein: CASSLSGTGIPEAFF
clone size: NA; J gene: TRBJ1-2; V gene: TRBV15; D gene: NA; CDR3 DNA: TGTGCCACCAGCAGAGATCAGGGGACGGCGTGGGGCTACACCTTC; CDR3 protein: CATSRDQGTAWGYTF
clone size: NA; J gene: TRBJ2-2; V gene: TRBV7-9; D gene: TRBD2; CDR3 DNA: TGTGCCAGCAGCCCACGATATGCGGGAGAGGTCTCCGGGGAGCTGTTTTTT; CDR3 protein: CASSPRYAGEVSGELFF
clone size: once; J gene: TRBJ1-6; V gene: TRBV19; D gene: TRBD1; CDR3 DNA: TGTGCCAGTAGCAAACAGGGGTTTTATAATTCACCCCTCCACTTT; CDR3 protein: CASSKQGFYNSPLHF
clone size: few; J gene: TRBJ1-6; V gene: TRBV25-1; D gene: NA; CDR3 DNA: TGTGCCAGCAGACGCGGCTCCTATAATTCACCCCTCCACTTT; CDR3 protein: CASRRGSYNSPLHF
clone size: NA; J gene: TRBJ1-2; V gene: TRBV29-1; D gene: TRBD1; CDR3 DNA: TGCAGCGTTTACGGGGACAGCCCAAACTATGGCTACACCTTC; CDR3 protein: CSVYGDSPNYGYTF
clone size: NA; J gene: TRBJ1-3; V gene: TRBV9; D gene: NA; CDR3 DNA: TGTGCCAGCAGCGTAGCGGGGATAAGGACCTCTGGAAACACCATATATTTT; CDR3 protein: CASSVAGIRTSGNTIYF
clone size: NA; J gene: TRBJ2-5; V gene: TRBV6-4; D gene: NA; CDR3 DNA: TGTGCCAGCAGCCCCGGGGGTACTCGGCAAGAGACCCAGTACTTC; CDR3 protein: CASSPGGTRQETQYF
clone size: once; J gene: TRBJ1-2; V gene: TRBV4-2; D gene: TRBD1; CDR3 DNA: TGTGCCAGCAGCCAAGAGTACCGGGACAGGGATCGCTATGGCTACACCTTC; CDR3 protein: CASSQEYRDRDRYGYTF
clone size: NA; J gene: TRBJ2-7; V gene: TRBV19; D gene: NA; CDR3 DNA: TGTGCCTCCCAAGGAGTCGACAGCTACGAGCAGTACTTC; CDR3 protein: CASQGVDSYEQYF
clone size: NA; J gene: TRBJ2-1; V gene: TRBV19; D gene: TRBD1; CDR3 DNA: TGTGCCAGTAATCGACAGGGGGCGAATGAGCAGTTCTTC; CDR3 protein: CASNRQGANEQFF
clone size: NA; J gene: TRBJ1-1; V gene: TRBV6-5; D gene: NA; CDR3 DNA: TGTGCCAGCAGGTATAACACTGAAGCTTTCTTT; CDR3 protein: CASRYNTEAFF
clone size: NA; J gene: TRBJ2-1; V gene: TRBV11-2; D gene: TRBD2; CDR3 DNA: TGTGCCAGCACACTAACGGGGGGGAATTACAATGAGCAGTTCTTC; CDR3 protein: CASTLTGGNYNEQFF
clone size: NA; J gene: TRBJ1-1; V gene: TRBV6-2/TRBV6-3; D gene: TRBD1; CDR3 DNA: TGTGCCAGCAGTACCCGGGACAGAGGATCGTGGCCCACTGAAGCTTTCTTT; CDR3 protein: CASSTRDRGSWPTEAFF
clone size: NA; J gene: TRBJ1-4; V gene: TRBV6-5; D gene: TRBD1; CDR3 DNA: TGTGCCAGCAGCTTACAGGGGGCCACTAATGAAAAACTGTTTTTT; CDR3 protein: CASSLQGATNEKLFF